These 8 T cell receptor beta chains were all obtained from the same sample, sequenced in a study of PD-1 blockade in classical Hodgkin lymphoma. Every patient experienced relapse after autologous stem cell transplantation, and brentuximab vedotin exposure varied. Assay: immunoSEQ multiplex PCR; the TCRdb copy retains only in-frame clones and omits some. The table has about 50,000 clones, 73% seen once. The sample was peripheral blood mononuclear cells (PBMCs), taken before the second cycle of nivolumab. The origin of the receptors is a human donor with classical Hodgkin lymphoma.

This chain links TRBV11-2 with TRBJ2-5; possible D gene TRBD1, 6 bases. V was clipped by 5 bases and J by 6 bases, with 19 bases between them. CDR1 is SGHAT and CDR2 is FQNNGV in the germline V gene. CDR3 length: 15 amino acids. CDR3 nucleotide sequence: TGTGCCAGCAGCCCTATTACAGGGAGTTCCAAGACCCAGTACTTC. Translating gives CASSPITGSSKTQYF.

The rearrangement joins TRBV6-5 to TRBJ1-2; the D gene is possibly TRBD1 (6 bases). Germline V lookup: CDR1 MNHEY, CDR2 SVGAGI. CDR3 length equals 14 residues. The ends were cut back, 2 bases at V and 8 bases at J, with 15 bases in the middle. In nucleotides, the CDR3 is TGTGCCAGCAGTTACACGACAGGCCCAACGGGCTACACCTTC. This codes for CASSYTTGPTGYTF.

This chain links TRBV11-2 with TRBJ2-7; D perhaps matches TRBD1 (6 bases). The CDR3 loop spans 15 amino acids. Germline V gene data show CDR1 as SGHAT and CDR2 as FQNNGV. Between the trimmed V and J ends, which lost 5 bases and 4 bases, there was a span of 18 bases. Here the CDR3 reads CASSLRRDKLYEQYF. CDR3 in DNA: TGTGCCAGCAGCCTACGCCGGGACAAGTTATACGAGCAGTACTTC.

The chain recombines TRBV29-1 with TRBJ2-7; 8 nucleotides match TRBD1. This CDR3 region has 12 residues. The germline gives CDR1 SQVTM, CDR2 ANQGSEA. The ends lost 6 bases at V and 4 bases at J; junction bases unmatched: 5. CDR3 bases: TGCAGCGTGGGGACAGGCGAATACGAGCAGTACTTC. Its translation: CSVGTGEYEQYF.

The chain links TRBV6-5 to TRBJ1-2; 7 bases match TRBD1. CDR3 size: 13 residues. From germline, CDR1 is MNHEY and CDR2 SVGAGI. The trim removed 8 bases at V and 3 bases at J, leaving 6 bases unmatched. CDR3 DNA sequence: TGTGCCAGCCTAGGACAGGAAGACTATGGCTACACCTTC. It specifies CASLGQEDYGYTF.

This clone came up a few times. The chain employs TRBV28 and TRBJ2-7; D might be TRBD1 (6 bases). The V end was cut by 6 bases, the J end by 5 bases, with 11 bases between. The V gene's germline CDR1 is MDHEN and CDR2 SYDVKM. The CDR3 is made up of 12 amino acids. CDR3 sequence (DNA): TGTGCCAGCAGACAGGGTACCCACGAGCAGTACTTC. This gives the protein CASRQGTHEQYF.

This chain uses TRBV4-3 with TRBJ2-1, with 12 bases fitting TRBD2. V shed 0 bases and J 5 bases; nucleotides not matched to a gene: 2. The CDR3 is 16 amino acids. The germline V gene encodes CDR1 LGHNA and CDR2 YSLEER. The DNA for the CDR3 is TGCGCCAGCAGCCAAGAGCTAGCGGGAGGGGACAATGAGCAGTTCTTC. Its protein is CASSQELAGGDNEQFF.

The CDR3 region is CASRSLTVNTGELFF. Here the CDR3 DNA reads TGTGCCAGTAGATCCCTGACGGTGAACACCGGGGAGCTGTTTTTT. This chain joins TRBV19 and TRBJ2-2; no clear D. The CDR3 covers 15 residues. The germline V gene has CDR1 LNHDA and CDR2 SQIVND (reference sequence). V lost 6 bases and J lost 1, with 12 bases in between.